The 4 T cell receptor beta chains reported below all come from one sample, sequenced in a study of identical twins (dated by TCRdb to the mid-2010s). Library preparation used 5' RACE. Sequencing took place on an Illumina HiSeq 2000. TCRdb redid the processing of the public reads, applying fastp at Q25 and MiXCR, and retained in-frame beta chains. Duplicate CDR3 protein sequences are folded into a single record with the most common DNA and genes. Counted in this sample were hundreds of thousands of distinct CDR3 sequences; over 9% of them appeared once. Roughly 7.8% of the sample is held by the ten biggest clonotypes. This sample was shared with a second study, whose subject was yellow fever vaccine responses in identical twins.

Sequencing was performed on CD8+ T cells sorted from blood. The receptors here all came from a woman aged 18 to 35 in good health.

This clonotype was detected a few times. Relative to the germline gene, one junction end is altered; a read error may explain this. The V and J genes are TRBV7-9 and TRBJ2-1; D may be TRBD2 (5 bases). The CDR3 runs 12 residues. Germline CDR1 is SEHNR and CDR2 is FQNEAQ (reference sequence). Here the CDR3 DNA reads TGTGCCAGCATCGCCTCGGGGTCCTCCTGGGACTTC. As protein: CASIASGSSWDF.

This clonotype was found many times. The chain carries TRBV20-1 and TRBJ2-2; TRBD2 matches at 11 bases. The junction had 7 bases not matched to a gene; V was cut back by 0 bases and J by 7 bases. Germline CDR1 and CDR2: DFQATT and SNEGSKA (reference sequence). This CDR3 spans 16 amino acids. The CDR3 region is CSARDSGRAEVGELFF. The DNA of the CDR3 is TGCAGTGCTAGAGATAGCGGGAGGGCCGAAGTCGGGGAGCTGTTTTTT.

The chain has TRBV28 and TRBJ2-6, with D possibly called TRBD1 or TRBD2 (5 bases each). The CDR3 contains 18 residues. Trimming removed 7 bases at V and 0 bases at J, with 19 bases between. CDR1 and CDR2 from the germline V gene are MDHEN and SYDVKM. CDR3 bases: TGTGCCAGCACCCGACCGGGACCGACCAGCTCTGGGGCCAACGTCCTGACTTTC. This encodes CASTRPGPTSSGANVLTF. The variable domain in full, completed from reference TRBV28 and TRBJ2-6, reads DVKVTQSSRYLVKRTGEKVFLECVQDMDHENMFWYRQDPGLGLRLIYFSYDVKMKEKGDIPEGYSVSREKKERFSLILESASTNQTSMYLCASTRPGPTSSGANVLTFGAGSRLTVL.

This clonotype was recorded a few times. The V and J genes are TRBV7-8 and TRBJ2-3; D gene unclear. V dropped 1 base and J dropped 5 bases, with 10 bases sitting between them. The CDR3 runs 14 residues. Germline V lookup: CDR1 SGHVS, CDR2 FQNEAQ. The DNA for the CDR3 is TGTGCCAGCAGCTTAGGGATTCGTGAAGATACGCAGTATTTT. It codes for CASSLGIREDTQYF.